The 3 T cell receptor beta chains listed next were all sequenced from one sample in a study of blood T cell repertoires in COVID-19. Generated by immunoSEQ multiplex PCR, the TCRdb table keeps only in-frame clones and is missing some. Altogether 30,000 or so clones are present, approximately 88% being singletons, with the ten largest covering approximately 0.51%. The sample consisted of peripheral blood. The source of these receptors is a middle-aged woman with active or convalescent COVID-19.

V usage is TRBV7-9 and J usage is TRBJ2-7; D is uncertain. The V gene's germline CDR1 is SEHNR and CDR2 FQNEAQ (reference sequence). V was clipped by 5 bases and J by 0 bases, with 11 bases between them. The CDR3 loop spans 14 amino acids. The CDR3 sequence: CASSRALSSYEQYF. DNA of the CDR3: TGTGCCAGCAGCCGCGCCTTGAGCTCCTACGAGCAGTACTTC.

Here the CDR3 reads CASSYPYGGRNAEAFF. CDR3 coding DNA: TGTGCCAGCAGTTACCCGTATGGGGGGAGAAACGCTGAAGCTTTCTTT. The chain is built from TRBV6-2 or TRBV6-3 and TRBJ1-1; possible D gene TRBD1, 5 bases. From germline, CDR1 is MNHEY and CDR2 SVGEGT. V shed 2 bases and J shed 6 bases, with 19 bases lying between them. The CDR3 consists of 16 residues.

This chain's CDR3 is CASSAREGDQPQHF. DNA of the CDR3: TGTGCCAGCAGTGCCAGGGAGGGGGATCAGCCCCAGCATTTT. J is TRBJ1-5 and V is TRBV2, with D perhaps matching TRBD1 (6 bases). There are 14 residues in the CDR3. The V and J ends lost 4 bases and 5 bases respectively, with 12 bases between them. Germline V gene data show CDR1 as SNHLY and CDR2 as FYNNEI.